This entry lists 10 T cell receptor beta chains sequenced from one sample in a study of CXCR3-negative and CXCR3-positive naive CD8 T cells. In preparing the TRB cDNA libraries, 5' RACE with UMI labels was used. TCRdb derives one entry per CDR3 protein from the 5' RACE reads, leaving out DNA. The sample table includes roughly 89,000 distinct CDR3 sequences. Sequencing was done on a sample of naive CXCR3- CD8+ T cells from blood. Subset noted: CD45RO-CCR7+CD27+CD95- naive CD8+ T cells lacking CXCR3 (TNR3-). These TCRs come from a human donor in good health. Some clones in this sample may be carry-over from other donors' samples.

The chain has TRBV4-3 and TRBJ1-1. Germline CDR1 reads LGHNA; CDR2 reads YSLEER. The CDR3 is 13 residues long. The CDR3 protein is CASSQTENTEAFF.

The chain combines TRBV28 with TRBJ2-1; without DNA, the TCRdb call of TRBD1 cannot be checked. The CDR3 extends over 14 amino acids. Germline assignment: CDR1 MDHEN and CDR2 SYDVKM. The CDR3 here is CASTPGWTSNEQFF.

The CDR3 loop reads CSVPGRSTGELFF. This chain uses TRBV29-1 with TRBJ2-2; TCRdb's D call of TRBD1 is untestable without DNA. This CDR3 contains 13 residues. The germline CDR1 and CDR2 sequences are SQVTM and ANQGSEA.

The V call is TRBV29-1, the J call TRBJ2-2; the TRBD1 assignment by TCRdb is unverifiable without DNA. Looked up from germline, CDR1 is SQVTM and CDR2 is ANQGSEA. The CDR3 spans 13 residues. The CDR3 spells CSASGAVTGELFF.

The V gene is TRBV6-2 or TRBV6-3, the J gene TRBJ2-7; without DNA, the TCRdb call of TRBD1 cannot be checked. Germline CDR1 reads MNHEY; CDR2 reads SVGEGT. There are 17 residues in the CDR3. CDR3 amino acids: CASSTSWDGTEAYEQYF.

V and J are TRBV29-1 and TRBJ2-3. The CDR3 runs 14 residues. Germline CDR1 SQVTM, CDR2 ANQGSEA. This chain's CDR3 is CSVSGQVMTDTQYF.

The chain uses TRBV4-3 and TRBJ2-1; without DNA, the TCRdb call of TRBD1 cannot be checked. Germline CDR1 is LGHNA and CDR2 is YSLEER. The CDR3 totals 17 residues. CDR3: CASSQDDKGAHYNEQFF.

The genes are TRBV29-1 and TRBJ2-3. Germline CDR1 is SQVTM and CDR2 is ANQGSEA. There are 13 residues in the CDR3. The CDR3: CSVQHVNTDTQYF.

V and J are TRBV9 and TRBJ2-3; TCRdb indicates TRBD2, and absent DNA this call remains unverified. From germline, CDR1 is SGDLS and CDR2 YYNGEE. The CDR3 consists of 19 residues. CDR3 sequence: CASSEVDGGLAGEGDTQYF.

This sequence joins TRBV4-1 and TRBJ1-6. The germline V gene encodes CDR1 MGHRA and CDR2 YSYEKL. This CDR3 has 16 amino acids. The CDR3 reads CASSQSGLSPNSPLHF.